This T cell receptor beta chain was recovered during a study of blood T cell repertoires in COVID-19. Study details: The United States, Italy and Spain were the sources of the acute and convalescent COVID-19 samples. Sources were T cells, B-cell-depleted T cells, or PBMCs; the material itself was cDNA or gDNA.

Measured with immunoSEQ multiplex PCR; TCRdb has only the in-frame clones, and not every one. The table lists around 400,000 clones, roughly 90% of them singletons, with roughly 1.2% in the top ten. Trimming removed 0 bases from V and 0 bases from J; junction bases left unmatched: 6. Germline V lookup: CDR1 MNHEY, CDR2 SVGEGT. The CDR3 has 18 amino acids. The clonotype comes from a man aged 40-50 years with acute or convalescent COVID-19. Sequences were obtained from peripheral blood. The chain links TRBV6-2 or TRBV6-3 to TRBJ1-5, with TRBD1 matching 9 bases. The CDR3 region is CASSYSGQGPYSNQPQHF. The DNA of the CDR3 is TGTGCCAGCAGTTACTCGGGACAGGGACCCTATAGCAATCAGCCCCAGCATTTT.